These 8 T cell receptor beta chains were all obtained from the same sample, sequenced in a study of OX40 agonist ivuxolimab in advanced cancers. The table came from immunoSEQ multiplex PCR; TCRdb's copy has only in-frame clones and leaves some out. The table includes about 79,000 clones, around 90% detected once. The specimen comprised CD4+ or CD8+ T cells sorted from blood, sampled in a trial of the OX40 agonist ivuxolimab. These receptors came from an adult with an advanced solid tumor such as melanoma, head and neck, liver or kidney cancer.

The chain carries TRBV28 and TRBJ1-1, with D unresolved. From germline, CDR1 is MDHEN and CDR2 SYDVKM. Trimming stripped 6 bases from V and 8 bases from J, with 10 bases between. This CDR3 contains 11 residues. Written as DNA, the CDR3 is TGTGCCAGCAGCCGGTATCAGGAAGCTTTCTTT. Its protein product is CASSRYQEAFF.

The chain uses TRBV21-1 and TRBJ2-7; TRBD2, the D gene given by the table, was not confirmed from the DNA. TRBV21-1 is noted as a pseudogene. The CDR3 totals 16 residues. CDR3: CASSPELAGVSGEQYF. DNA of the CDR3: TGTGCCAGCAGCCCTGAACTAGCGGGAGTTTCGGGCGAGCAGTACTTC.

The gene calls are TRBV5-1 and TRBJ2-1; TRBD2 is a possible D gene (5 bases). Trimming cost V 0 bases and J 5 bases, with 15 bases left between them. In germline, CDR1 is SGHRS, CDR2 YFSETQ. The CDR3 totals 16 residues. The CDR3 region is CASSLASSGPNNEQFF. CDR3 nucleotides: TGCGCCAGCAGCTTGGCCTCAAGCGGCCCCAACAATGAGCAGTTCTTC.

This chain joins TRBV5-8 and TRBJ2-1; 7 nucleotides match TRBD2. This CDR3 comprises 15 residues. With V trimmed by 3 bases and J by 3 bases, 6 bases remained unmatched. Germline-derived CDR1 and CDR2 are SGHTS and YDEGEE. This CDR3 is CASSSGTTRYNEQFF. The CDR3 DNA sequence: TGTGCCAGCAGCTCAGGGACTACCCGCTACAATGAGCAGTTCTTC.

CDR3 protein: CASSRGQGGKRETQYF. Here the CDR3 DNA reads TGTGCCAGCAGCCGGGGACAGGGGGGGAAAAGGGAGACCCAGTACTTC. V is TRBV28 and J is TRBJ2-5; 11 bases match TRBD1. CDR1 is MDHEN and CDR2 is SYDVKM in the germline V gene. J gave up 5 bases and V 6 bases, and 11 bases lay outside the gene matches. The CDR3 has 16 amino acids.

The V call is TRBV11-3, the J call TRBJ1-6; D uncertain. The CDR3 is 17 amino acids. V lost 1 base and J lost 0, with 10 bases in between. Germline values: CDR1 SGHNT, CDR2 YENEEA. The CDR3 loop is CASSLGCLGSYNSPLHF. The DNA for the CDR3 is TGTGCCAGCAGCTTAGGTTGTCTGGGCTCCTATAATTCACCCCTCCACTTT. Complete variable domain (other parts from reference TRBV11-3 and TRBJ1-6): EAGVVQSPRYKIIEKKQPVAFWCNPISGHNTLYWYLQNLGQGPELLIRYENEEAVDDSQLPKDRFSAERLKGVDSTLKIQPAELGDSAVYLCASSLGCLGSYNSPLHFGNGTRLTVT.

The rearrangement links TRBV11-2 to TRBJ1-3; 9 bases align to TRBD1. Germline values: CDR1 SGHAT, CDR2 FQNNGV. The length of the CDR3 is 16 residues. Trimming took 6 bases from V and 1 from J; bases not matched to a gene: 7. The DNA for the CDR3 is TGTGCCAGCAGTTATGCGACAGGGGGGTCTGGAAACACCATATATTTT. Translated, it gives CASSYATGGSGNTIYF.

This chain links TRBV2 with TRBJ2-4; D is unclear. This CDR3 contains 13 residues. V shed 7 bases and J shed 4 bases, with 11 bases lying between them. Germline V gene sequence: CDR1 SNHLY, CDR2 FYNNEI. The DNA for the CDR3 is TGTGCCAGCAAGGTGTCAGCAAAAAACATTCAGTACTTC. This gives the protein CASKVSAKNIQYF.